This is a list of T cell receptor beta chains from one sample in a study of blood T cell repertoires in COVID-19. TCRdb's copy holds only in-frame clones and misses some; the assay was immunoSEQ multiplex PCR. The profile shows 260,000 or so clones, roughly four fifths of them singletons. The sequenced material came from peripheral blood. These receptors all come from a woman in her sixties or seventies with acute or convalescent COVID-19. Both conserved end residues are part of each CDR3. D genes are given only for firm matches. Clone size is stated in some rows and not others, as once, few, many or a class when expanded.

clone_size	v_call	j_call	d_call	cdr3_aa	cdr3_nt
-	TRBV9	TRBJ2-3	TRBD1	CASSMYRGSDTQYF	TGTGCCAGCAGCATGTACAGGGGGTCAGATACGCAGTATTTT
-	TRBV3-1/TRBV3-2	TRBJ1-4	-	CASSHRGGNEKLFF	TGTGCCAGCAGCCACAGGGGCGGAAATGAAAAACTGTTTTTT
-	TRBV7-9	TRBJ2-2	-	CASMGQGVNTGELFF	TGTGCCAGCATGGGCCAAGGGGTGAACACCGGGGAGCTGTTTTTT
few	TRBV19	TRBJ1-2	-	CASSTRTVDIYGYTF	TGTGCCAGTAGTACCCGGACGGTGGACATCTATGGCTACACCTTC
-	TRBV7-2	TRBJ1-2	-	CASSLSQTSGYTF	TGTGCCAGCAGCTTGAGCCAAACGTCGGGCTACACCTTC
-	TRBV6-2/TRBV6-3	TRBJ2-5	-	CASSYEGGGKETQYF	TGTGCCAGCAGTTACGAGGGGGGAGGGAAGGAGACCCAGTACTTC
once	TRBV28	TRBJ2-3	-	CASSLSTDTQYF	TGTGCCAGCAGTTTGTCTACAGATACGCAGTATTTT
-	TRBV5-1	TRBJ2-1	-	CASSLAAESSYNEQFF	TGCGCCAGCAGCTTGGCGGCGGAGAGCTCCTACAATGAGCAGTTCTTC
-	TRBV5-1	TRBJ1-2	-	CASSPWSGANYGYTF	TGCGCCAGCAGCCCATGGTCGGGGGCTAACTATGGCTACACCTTC
-	TRBV27	TRBJ2-5	-	CASSPSGVETQYF	TGTGCCAGCAGTCCCAGCGGCGTGGAGACCCAGTACTTC
-	TRBV9	TRBJ1-6	TRBD1	CASSVGLGQGSNSPLHF	TGTGCCAGCAGCGTAGGACTGGGACAGGGGAGTAATTCACCCCTCCACTTT
once	TRBV7-2	TRBJ2-2	TRBD2	CASSVLAGVHTGELFF	TGTGCCAGCAGCGTACTAGCGGGGGTACACACCGGGGAGCTGTTTTTT
-	TRBV20-1	TRBJ1-2	-	CSPYGGYGYTF	TGCAGTCCCTATGGTGGCTATGGCTACACCTTC
-	TRBV12-3/TRBV12-4	TRBJ1-4	-	CASSFRGGEKLFF	TGTGCCAGCAGTTTTAGGGGGGGTGAAAAACTGTTTTTT
once	TRBV18	TRBJ1-2	TRBD1	CASSQGQGVNYGYTF	TGTGCCAGCTCACAAGGACAGGGTGTAAACTATGGCTACACCTTC
-	TRBV10-1	TRBJ2-1	TRBD1	CASSGQGGLIKSSYNEQFF	TGCGCCAGCAGTGGACAGGGGGGCCTGATAAAGAGCTCCTACAATGAGCAGTTCTTC
-	TRBV5-4	TRBJ2-5	TRBD1	CASSLWRQGIETQYF	TGTGCCAGCAGCTTGTGGCGACAGGGGATAGAGACCCAGTACTTC
-	TRBV4-3	TRBJ1-2	-	CASSQDGRIRVGNGYTF	TGCGCCAGCAGCCAAGATGGAAGGATCAGGGTGGGGAATGGCTACACCTTC
-	TRBV5-1	TRBJ2-1	TRBD1	CASSQGQVNEQFF	TGCGCCAGCAGCCAGGGACAGGTGAATGAGCAGTTCTTC
-	TRBV9	TRBJ1-1	TRBD1	CASSRRTGAGNTEAFF	TGTGCCAGCAGCCGACGGACAGGGGCTGGGAACACTGAAGCTTTCTTT
few	TRBV20-1	TRBJ2-5	-	CCRVRLETQYF	TGCTGCCGGGTGAGGCTTGAGACCCAGTACTTC
-	TRBV6-1	TRBJ1-4	-	CASKDSSREKLFF	TGTGCCAGCAAGGACAGCTCGAGGGAAAAACTGTTTTTT
-	TRBV11-3	TRBJ2-1	-	CASSLAGSNEQFF	TGTGCCAGCAGCTTAGCGGGATCGAATGAGCAGTTCTTC
-	TRBV19	TRBJ1-2	TRBD1	CASSIGGQGTYGYTF	TGTGCCAGTAGTATAGGGGGACAGGGGACCTATGGCTACACCTTC
-	TRBV6-2/TRBV6-3	TRBJ2-3	TRBD2	CASSYARLGASGGAKDTQYF	TGTGCCAGCAGTTACGCGAGACTCGGGGCTAGCGGGGGGGCAAAAGATACGCAGTATTTT
-	TRBV29-1	TRBJ2-7	TRBD1	CSVEALGTGGYEQYF	TGCAGCGTTGAGGCTTTGGGGACAGGGGGATACGAGCAGTACTTC
-	TRBV12-3/TRBV12-4	TRBJ2-5	-	CASSRDRILYF	TGTGCCAGCAGTCGTGACAGGATTTTGTACTTC
once	TRBV12-3/TRBV12-4	TRBJ1-2	TRBD1	CASSSGQGFGYTF	TGTGCCAGCAGTTCGGGACAGGGCTTTGGCTACACCTTC
-	TRBV28	TRBJ2-7	TRBD1	CASTRQGRSYEQYF	TGTGCCAGCACAAGACAGGGACGCTCCTACGAGCAGTACTTC
-	TRBV5-1	TRBJ2-2	-	CASSYQGPPNTGELFF	TGCGCCAGCAGCTACCAGGGGCCGCCGAACACCGGGGAGCTGTTTTTT
-	TRBV10-1	TRBJ1-5	TRBD1	CASSVSPKDRENQPQHF	TGCGCCAGCAGTGTCTCGCCCAAGGACAGGGAAAATCAGCCCCAGCATTTT
-	TRBV12-3/TRBV12-4	TRBJ1-1	-	CASSRGQFEAFF	TGTGCCAGCAGCCGAGGACAGTTTGAAGCTTTCTTT
-	TRBV28	TRBJ2-1	TRBD1	CATYPGQGAYNEQFF	TGTGCCACTTACCCCGGACAGGGGGCCTACAATGAGCAGTTCTTC
-	TRBV7-9	TRBJ1-5	-	CASSLSVNQPQHF	TGTGCCAGCAGCTTATCGGTAAATCAGCCCCAGCATTTT
few	TRBV6-5	TRBJ1-4	-	CASSLTDNEKLFF	TGTGCCAGCAGTCTAACAGATAATGAAAAACTGTTTTTT
-	TRBV5-4	TRBJ2-7	-	CASSWEGGRGSYEQYF	TGTGCCAGCAGCTGGGAAGGTGGGCGGGGCTCCTACGAGCAGTACTTC
-	TRBV7-2	TRBJ2-1	-	CASSFQGTSNEQFF	TGTGCCAGCAGCTTCCAAGGGACTTCCAATGAGCAGTTCTTC
-	TRBV19	TRBJ2-5	-	CASSTRGRETQYF	TGTGCCAGTAGCACCAGGGGTCGAGAGACCCAGTACTTC
-	TRBV5-4	TRBJ2-6	TRBD1	CASSFPGTARSGANVLTF	TGTGCCAGCAGCTTCCCAGGGACAGCCAGATCTGGGGCCAACGTCCTGACTTTC
-	TRBV15	TRBJ2-3	TRBD2	CATSRGTRGLDTQYF	TGTGCCACCAGCAGGGGGACTAGGGGTCTGGATACGCAGTATTTT
-	TRBV5-1	TRBJ1-1	-	CASSLVDITNTEAFF	TGCGCCAGCAGCTTGGTTGACATTACGAACACTGAAGCTTTCTTT
-	TRBV20-1	TRBJ2-5	TRBD2	CSASGTSGVETQYF	TGCAGTGCTAGTGGGACTAGCGGGGTCGAGACCCAGTACTTC
-	TRBV5-8	TRBJ1-5	-	CASSLGRGSRSNQPQHF	TGTGCCAGCAGCCTAGGCAGGGGCTCGCGTAGCAATCAGCCCCAGCATTTT
-	TRBV6-5	TRBJ2-1	-	CASIPHKAGLNEQFF	TGTGCCAGCATCCCACACAAGGCGGGGCTCAATGAGCAGTTCTTC
once	TRBV7-2	TRBJ1-3	-	CASSLAFDGVGANGNTIYF	TGTGCCAGCAGCTTAGCGTTCGACGGGGTGGGGGCTAATGGAAACACCATATATTTT
few	TRBV18	TRBJ2-1	TRBD1	CASSPLGDLRDRVVGNEQFF	TGTGCCAGCTCACCCCTAGGGGACCTCCGGGACAGGGTTGTCGGGAATGAGCAGTTCTTC
-	TRBV4-1	TRBJ1-2	-	CASSQDPGPTRYTF	TGCGCCAGCAGCCAAGATCCAGGGCCGACGCGCTACACCTTC
once	TRBV7-2	TRBJ1-1	TRBD1	CASSLGGGGGDTEAFF	TGTGCCAGCAGCTTAGGAGGGGGCGGGGGGGACACTGAAGCTTTCTTT
-	TRBV9	TRBJ2-1	-	CASSVATGNEQFF	TGTGCCAGCAGCGTAGCTACGGGCAATGAGCAGTTCTTC
few	TRBV19	TRBJ1-1	-	CASSIQGGGTEAFF	TGTGCCAGTAGTATACAGGGTGGAGGGACTGAAGCTTTCTTT
-	TRBV4-1	TRBJ2-3	-	CASSLGGVTDTQYF	TGCGCCAGCAGCCTCGGGGGAGTCACAGATACGCAGTATTTT
-	TRBV15	TRBJ1-5	TRBD1	CATSRGTDSNQPQHF	TGTGCCACCAGCAGGGGGACAGATAGCAATCAGCCCCAGCATTTT
-	TRBV11-3	TRBJ1-4	-	CASSLDFTGITNEKLFF	TGTGCCAGCAGCTTAGATTTCACGGGGATAACTAATGAAAAACTGTTTTTT
once	TRBV12-3/TRBV12-4	TRBJ1-1	-	CASKTGMNTEAFF	TGTGCCAGTAAGACAGGAATGAACACTGAAGCTTTCTTT